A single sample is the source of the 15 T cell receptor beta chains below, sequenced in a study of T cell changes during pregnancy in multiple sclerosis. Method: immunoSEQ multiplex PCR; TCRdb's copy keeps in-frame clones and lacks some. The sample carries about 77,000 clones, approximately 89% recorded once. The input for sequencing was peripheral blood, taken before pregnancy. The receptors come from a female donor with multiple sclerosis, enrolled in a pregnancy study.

The CDR3 DNA reads as TGTGCCAGCAGCCCCTCGTCGGGTTCTAATCAGCCCCAGCATTTT. Residues: CASSPSSGSNQPQHF. V usage is TRBV2 and J usage is TRBJ1-5; D is unresolved. CDR3 length: 15 amino acids. The germline V gene encodes CDR1 SNHLY and CDR2 FYNNEI. V was cut by 6 bases and J by 4 bases, with 16 bases left in between.

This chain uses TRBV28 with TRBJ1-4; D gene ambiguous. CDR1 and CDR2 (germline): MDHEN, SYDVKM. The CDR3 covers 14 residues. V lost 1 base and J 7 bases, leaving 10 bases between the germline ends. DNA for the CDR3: TGTGCCAGCAGTTTATTAGGATGGAGTGAAAAACTGTTTTTT. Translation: CASSLLGWSEKLFF.

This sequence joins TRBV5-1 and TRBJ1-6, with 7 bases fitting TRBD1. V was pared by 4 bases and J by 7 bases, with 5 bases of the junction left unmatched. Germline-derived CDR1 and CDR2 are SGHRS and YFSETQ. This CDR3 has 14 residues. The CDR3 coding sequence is TGCGCCAGCAGCCCCGGGACAGAAAATTCACCCCTCCACTTT. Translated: CASSPGTENSPLHF.

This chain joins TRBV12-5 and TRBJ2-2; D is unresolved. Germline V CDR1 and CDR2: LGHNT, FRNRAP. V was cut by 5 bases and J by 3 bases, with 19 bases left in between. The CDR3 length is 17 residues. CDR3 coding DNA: TGTGCTAGTGGTCCCCCAAACCGATATGCGGACACCGGGGAGCTGTTTTTT. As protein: CASGPPNRYADTGELFF.

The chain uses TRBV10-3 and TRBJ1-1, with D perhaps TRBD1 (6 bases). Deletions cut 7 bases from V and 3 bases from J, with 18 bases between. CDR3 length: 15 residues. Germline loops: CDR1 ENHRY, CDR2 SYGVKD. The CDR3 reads CAINDRLGGDTEAFF. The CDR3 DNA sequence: TGTGCCATCAATGACAGGCTAGGAGGGGACACTGAAGCTTTCTTT.

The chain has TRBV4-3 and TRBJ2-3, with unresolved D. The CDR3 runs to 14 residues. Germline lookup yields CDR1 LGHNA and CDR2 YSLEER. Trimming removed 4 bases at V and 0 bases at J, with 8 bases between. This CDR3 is CASSRDFSTDTQYF. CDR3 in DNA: TGCGCCAGCAGCCGAGACTTTAGCACAGATACGCAGTATTTT.

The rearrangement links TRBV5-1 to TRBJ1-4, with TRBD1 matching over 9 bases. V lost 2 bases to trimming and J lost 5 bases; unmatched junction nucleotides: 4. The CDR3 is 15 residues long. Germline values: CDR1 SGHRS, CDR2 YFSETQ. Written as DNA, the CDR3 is TGCGCCAGCAGCTTAGGACAGGGGAAGAATGAAAAACTGTTTTTT. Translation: CASSLGQGKNEKLFF.

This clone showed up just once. The CDR3 here is CASSQDRRSNGYTF. The CDR3 DNA reads TGCGCCAGCAGCCAAGATAGGAGGTCGAATGGCTACACCTTC. The chain uses TRBV4-1 and TRBJ1-2; D is undetermined. The V and J ends lost 0 bases and 6 bases respectively, with 11 bases between them. The CDR3 consists of 14 residues. In germline, CDR1 is MGHRA, CDR2 YSYEKL.

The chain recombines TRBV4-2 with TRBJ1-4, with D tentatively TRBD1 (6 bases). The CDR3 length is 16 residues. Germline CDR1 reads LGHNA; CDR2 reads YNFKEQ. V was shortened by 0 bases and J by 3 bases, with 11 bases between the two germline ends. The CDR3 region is CASSQEVAGANEKLFF. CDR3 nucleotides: TGTGCCAGCAGCCAAGAAGTTGCAGGGGCTAATGAAAAACTGTTTTTT.

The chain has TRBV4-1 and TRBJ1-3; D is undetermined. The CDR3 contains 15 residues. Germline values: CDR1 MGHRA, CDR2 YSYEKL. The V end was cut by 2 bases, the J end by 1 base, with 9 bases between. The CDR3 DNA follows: TGCGCCAGCAGCCAACCTCGACAATCTGGAAACACCATATATTTT. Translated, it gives CASSQPRQSGNTIYF.

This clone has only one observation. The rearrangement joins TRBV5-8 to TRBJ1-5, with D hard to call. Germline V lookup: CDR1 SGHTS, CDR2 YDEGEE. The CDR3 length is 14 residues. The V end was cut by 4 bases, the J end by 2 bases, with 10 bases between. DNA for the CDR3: TGTGCCAGCAGCCCAAGAACAGGCAATCAGCCCCAGCATTTT. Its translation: CASSPRTGNQPQHF. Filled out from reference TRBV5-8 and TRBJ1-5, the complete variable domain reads EAGVTQSPTHLIKTRGQQATLRCSPISGHTSVYWYQQALGLGLQFLLWYDEGEERNRGNFPPRFSGRQFPNYSSELNVNALELEDSALYLCASSPRTGNQPQHFGDGTRLSIL.

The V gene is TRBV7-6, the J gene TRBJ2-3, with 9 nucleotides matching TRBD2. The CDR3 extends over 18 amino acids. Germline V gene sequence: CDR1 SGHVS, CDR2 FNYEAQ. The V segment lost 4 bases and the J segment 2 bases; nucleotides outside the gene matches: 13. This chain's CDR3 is CASSYHGPLAGLTDTQYF. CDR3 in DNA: TGTGCCAGCAGCTACCATGGGCCCCTAGCGGGGCTCACAGATACGCAGTATTTT.

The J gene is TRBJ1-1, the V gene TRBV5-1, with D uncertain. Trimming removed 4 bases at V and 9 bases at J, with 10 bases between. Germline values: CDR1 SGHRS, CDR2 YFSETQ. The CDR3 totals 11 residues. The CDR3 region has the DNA TGCGCCAGCAGCGTGTTACTGAAAGCTTTCTTT. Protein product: CASSVLLKAFF. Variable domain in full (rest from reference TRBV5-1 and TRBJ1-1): KAGVTQTPRYLIKTRGQQVTLSCSPISGHRSVSWYQQTPGQGLQFLFEYFSETQRNKGNFPGRFSGRQFSNSRSEMNVSTLELGDSALYLCASSVLLKAFFGQGTRLTVV.

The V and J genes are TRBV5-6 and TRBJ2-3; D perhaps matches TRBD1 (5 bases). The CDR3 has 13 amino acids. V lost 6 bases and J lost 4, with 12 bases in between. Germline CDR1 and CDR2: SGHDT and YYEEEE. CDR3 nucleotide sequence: TGTGCCAGCACCACCAAAGGGGCAGATACGCAGTATTTT. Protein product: CASTTKGADTQYF.

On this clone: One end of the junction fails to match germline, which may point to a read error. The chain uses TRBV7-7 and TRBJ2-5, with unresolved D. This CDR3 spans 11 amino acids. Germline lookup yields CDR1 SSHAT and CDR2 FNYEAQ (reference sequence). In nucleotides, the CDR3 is TGTGCTAGCAGCTTCGGAGAGACCCAGTACTTC. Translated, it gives CASSFGETQYF.